This TCR beta chain comes out of a study of T cell changes during pregnancy in multiple sclerosis. Generated by immunoSEQ multiplex PCR, the TCRdb table keeps only in-frame clones and is missing some. The repertoire has tens of thousands of clones, 85% to 90% of them found once; the top ten carry approximately 0.5%. This CDR3 has 13 amino acids. V was pared by 2 bases and J by 5 bases, with 2 bases of the junction left unmatched. CDR1 MNHEY and CDR2 SMNVEV come from the germline V gene (reference sequence). The TCR comes from a female donor with multiple sclerosis, enrolled in a pregnancy study. Specimen: CD4+ T cells from peripheral blood mononuclear cells, collected in the first trimester of pregnancy. The rearrangement links TRBV27 to TRBJ2-5; TRBD2 aligns across 7 bases. CDR3 in amino acids: CASSLRGGETQYF. In DNA form, the CDR3 reads TGTGCCAGCAGTTTAAGGGGAGGGGAGACCCAGTACTTC.